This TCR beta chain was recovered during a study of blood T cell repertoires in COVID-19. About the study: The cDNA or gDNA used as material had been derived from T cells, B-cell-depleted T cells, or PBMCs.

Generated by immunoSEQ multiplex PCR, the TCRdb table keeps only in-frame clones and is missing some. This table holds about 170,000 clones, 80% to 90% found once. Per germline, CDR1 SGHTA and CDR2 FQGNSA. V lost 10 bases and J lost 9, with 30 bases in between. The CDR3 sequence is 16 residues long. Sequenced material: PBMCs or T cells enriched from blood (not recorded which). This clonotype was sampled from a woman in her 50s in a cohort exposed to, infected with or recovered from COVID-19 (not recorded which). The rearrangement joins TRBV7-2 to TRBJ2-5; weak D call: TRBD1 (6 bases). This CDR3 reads CATSLLTGTQAGAQYF. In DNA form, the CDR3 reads TGTGCCACCTCACTCCTAACCGGGACACAGGCGGGTGCCCAGTACTTC.